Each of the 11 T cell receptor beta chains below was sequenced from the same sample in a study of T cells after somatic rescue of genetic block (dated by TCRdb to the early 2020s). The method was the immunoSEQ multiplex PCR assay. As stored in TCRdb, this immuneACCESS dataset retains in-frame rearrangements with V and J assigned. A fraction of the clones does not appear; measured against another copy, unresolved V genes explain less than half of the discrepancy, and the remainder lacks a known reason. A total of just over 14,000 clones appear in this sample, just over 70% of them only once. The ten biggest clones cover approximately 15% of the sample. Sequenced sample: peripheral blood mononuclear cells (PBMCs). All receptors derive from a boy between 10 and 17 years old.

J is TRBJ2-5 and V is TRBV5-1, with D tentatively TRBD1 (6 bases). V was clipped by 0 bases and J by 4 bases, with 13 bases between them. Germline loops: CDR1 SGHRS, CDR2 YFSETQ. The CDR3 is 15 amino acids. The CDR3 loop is CASSLGDKGRETQYF. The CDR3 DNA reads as TGCGCCAGCAGCTTGGGGGACAAGGGACGAGAGACCCAGTACTTC.

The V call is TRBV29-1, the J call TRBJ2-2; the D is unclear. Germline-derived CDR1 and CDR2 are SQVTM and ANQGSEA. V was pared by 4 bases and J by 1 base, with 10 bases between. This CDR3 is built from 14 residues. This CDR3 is CSVGWTVNTGELFF. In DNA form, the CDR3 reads TGCAGCGTTGGGTGGACGGTGAACACCGGGGAGCTGTTTTTT.

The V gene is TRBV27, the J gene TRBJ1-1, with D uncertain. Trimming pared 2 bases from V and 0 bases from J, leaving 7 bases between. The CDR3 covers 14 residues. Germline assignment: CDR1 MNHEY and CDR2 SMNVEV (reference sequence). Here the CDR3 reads CASSLQGLNTEAFF. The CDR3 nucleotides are TGTGCCAGCAGTTTACAAGGCTTGAACACTGAAGCTTTCTTT.

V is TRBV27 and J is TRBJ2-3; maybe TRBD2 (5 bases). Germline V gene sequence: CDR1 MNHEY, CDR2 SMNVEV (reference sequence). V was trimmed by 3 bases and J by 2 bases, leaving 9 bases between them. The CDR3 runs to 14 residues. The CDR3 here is CASSFTGITDTQYF. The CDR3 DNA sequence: TGTGCCAGCAGTTTTACGGGAATCACAGATACGCAGTATTTT.

The CDR3 protein is CASSARDPAYEQYF. CDR3 nucleotide sequence: TGTGCCAGCAGCGCCCGGGACCCAGCCTACGAGCAGTACTTC. This sequence joins TRBV11-2 and TRBJ2-7; D could derive from TRBD1 or TRBD2 (5 bases each). The CDR3 runs to 14 residues. The V end lost 5 bases, the J end lost 2 bases, and 13 bases lay between the germline ends. Germline loops: CDR1 SGHAT, CDR2 FQNNGV.

CDR3 sequence (DNA): TGTGCCAGCAGCCAAAGGAACCGAGGGCTAAAACAAGAGACCCAGTACTTC. Translated, it gives CASSQRNRGLKQETQYF. V usage is TRBV4-2 and J usage is TRBJ2-5; TRBD2 might be the D (5 bases). Trimming pared 2 bases from V and 2 bases from J, leaving 18 bases between. CDR3 length equals 17 residues. Germline loops: CDR1 LGHNA, CDR2 YNFKEQ.

The CDR3 coding sequence is TGTGCCAGCAGCCAGGGACTAGCGGGGGCCTACGAGCAGTACTTC. Its translation is CASSQGLAGAYEQYF. The V gene is TRBV14, the J gene TRBJ2-7, with 14 bases fitting TRBD2. Germline V gene lookup returns CDR1 SGHDN and CDR2 FVKESK. CDR3 length: 15 residues. Unmatched junction bases numbered 0, after V lost 3 bases and J lost 2 bases.

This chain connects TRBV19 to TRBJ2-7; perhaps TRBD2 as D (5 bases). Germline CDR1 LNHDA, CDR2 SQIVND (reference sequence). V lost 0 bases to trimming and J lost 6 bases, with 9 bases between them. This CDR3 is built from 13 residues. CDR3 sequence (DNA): TGTGCCAGTAGTATAGAATTCGGGGTCGAGCAGTACTTC. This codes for CASSIEFGVEQYF.

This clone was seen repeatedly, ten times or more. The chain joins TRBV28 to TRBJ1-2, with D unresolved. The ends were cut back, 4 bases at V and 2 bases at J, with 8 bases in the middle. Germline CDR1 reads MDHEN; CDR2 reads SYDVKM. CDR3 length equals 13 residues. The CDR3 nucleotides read TGTGCCAGCAGTTACACCCGCAACTATGGCTACACCTTC. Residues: CASSYTRNYGYTF.

CDR3 coding DNA: TGCGCCAGCAGCTTACCCCACAGGGGGCTCCCCTACGAGCAGTACTTC. It specifies CASSLPHRGLPYEQYF. V and J are TRBV5-1 and TRBJ2-7; TRBD1 matches at 9 bases. The CDR3 contains 16 residues. From germline, CDR1 is SGHRS and CDR2 YFSETQ. V shed 2 bases, J shed 2 bases, and the junction held 8 bases outside the gene matches.

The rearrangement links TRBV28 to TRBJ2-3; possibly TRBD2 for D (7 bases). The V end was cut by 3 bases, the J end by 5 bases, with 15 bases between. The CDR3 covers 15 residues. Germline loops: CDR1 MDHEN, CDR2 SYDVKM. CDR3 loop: CASSFWGGGEDTQYF. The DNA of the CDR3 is TGTGCCAGCAGTTTTTGGGGAGGGGGAGAAGATACGCAGTATTTT.